Listed below are T cell receptor beta chains from one sample, sequenced in a study of beta chain features in type 1 diabetes. Generated by immunoSEQ multiplex PCR, the TCRdb table keeps only in-frame clones and is missing some. The table has some 700,000 clones, around 15% seen once; the top ten hold approximately 0.02%. Sequencing was carried out using naive CD4+ T cells from blood. Source of these receptors: a man between 18 and 35 years old with type 1 diabetes. The CDR3 runs from the conserved cysteine through the conserved F or W. D genes are given only for firm matches. Some rows mark clone size as missing; the rest say once, few, many or name a class of expanded clone.

clone size: few; D gene: .; V gene: TRBV19; J gene: TRBJ1-1; CDR3 protein: CASSIYTEAFF; CDR3 DNA: TGTGCCAGTAGTATCTACACTGAAGCTTTCTTT
clone size: .; D gene: .; V gene: TRBV9; J gene: TRBJ2-7; CDR3 protein: CASSENLSYEQYF; CDR3 DNA: TGTGCCAGCAGCGAGAACCTTTCCTACGAGCAGTACTTC
clone size: few; D gene: .; V gene: TRBV2; J gene: TRBJ1-3; CDR3 protein: CASSPNPLGGNTIYF; CDR3 DNA: TGTGCCAGCAGTCCCAACCCCTTGGGGGGAAACACCATATATTTT
clone size: few; D gene: TRBD2; V gene: TRBV2; J gene: TRBJ2-1; CDR3 protein: CASRARATSGKNNEQFF; CDR3 DNA: TGTGCCAGCAGAGCACGCGCGACTAGCGGGAAGAACAATGAGCAGTTCTTC
clone size: few; D gene: .; V gene: TRBV15; J gene: TRBJ2-5; CDR3 protein: CATSPQIQETQYF; CDR3 DNA: TGTGCCACCAGCCCCCAGATTCAAGAGACCCAGTACTTC
clone size: .; D gene: .; V gene: TRBV10-3; J gene: TRBJ2-7; CDR3 protein: CAISGGTVYEQYF; CDR3 DNA: TGTGCCATCAGCGGGGGGACAGTCTACGAGCAGTACTTC
clone size: few; D gene: TRBD1; V gene: TRBV29-1; J gene: TRBJ1-1; CDR3 protein: CSVLGQDYTEAFF; CDR3 DNA: TGCAGCGTCCTCGGACAGGATTACACTGAAGCTTTCTTT
clone size: few; D gene: TRBD2; V gene: TRBV7-9; J gene: TRBJ2-5; CDR3 protein: CASSLGAGVETQYF; CDR3 DNA: TGTGCCAGCAGCTTAGGAGCGGGGGTGGAGACCCAGTACTTC
clone size: few; D gene: .; V gene: TRBV18; J gene: TRBJ2-1; CDR3 protein: CASSRDLPSSYNEQFF; CDR3 DNA: TGTGCCAGCTCCCGGGACTTACCGAGCTCCTACAATGAGCAGTTCTTC
clone size: few; D gene: .; V gene: TRBV5-1; J gene: TRBJ2-2; CDR3 protein: CASSLIEAGELFF; CDR3 DNA: TGCGCCAGCAGCCTGATTGAAGCCGGGGAGCTGTTTTTT
clone size: few; D gene: TRBD2; V gene: TRBV9; J gene: TRBJ2-7; CDR3 protein: CASSEGLLAGTYEQYF; CDR3 DNA: TGTGCCAGCAGCGAAGGATTACTAGCGGGGACGTACGAGCAGTACTTC
clone size: few; D gene: .; V gene: TRBV7-9; J gene: TRBJ1-2; CDR3 protein: CASSLQTPNYGYTF; CDR3 DNA: TGTGCCAGCAGCTTGCAGACCCCCAACTATGGCTACACCTTC
clone size: .; D gene: .; V gene: TRBV11-2; J gene: TRBJ2-2; CDR3 protein: CASSPRVEHNTGELFF; CDR3 DNA: TGTGCCAGCAGCCCCCGGGTCGAACATAACACCGGGGAGCTGTTTTTT
clone size: .; D gene: .; V gene: TRBV30; J gene: TRBJ2-5; CDR3 protein: CAWSVMGPETQYF; CDR3 DNA: TGTGCCTGGAGTGTAATGGGGCCAGAGACCCAGTACTTC
clone size: few; D gene: .; V gene: TRBV7-2; J gene: TRBJ1-1; CDR3 protein: CASSLGAGVGNTEAFF; CDR3 DNA: TGTGCCAGCAGCTTAGGGGCAGGGGTTGGGAACACTGAAGCTTTCTTT
clone size: few; D gene: .; V gene: TRBV7-2; J gene: TRBJ2-5; CDR3 protein: CASSLGQAETQYF; CDR3 DNA: TGTGCCAGCAGCTTAGGACAAGCCGAGACCCAGTACTTC
clone size: few; D gene: .; V gene: TRBV30; J gene: TRBJ1-2; CDR3 protein: CAWGTDRLGGYTF; CDR3 DNA: TGTGCCTGGGGGACCGACCGTTTGGGTGGCTACACCTTC
clone size: .; D gene: TRBD1; V gene: TRBV7-8; J gene: TRBJ1-2; CDR3 protein: CASSARTGLGYGYTF; CDR3 DNA: TGTGCCAGCAGCGCCCGGACAGGGCTAGGCTATGGCTACACCTTC
clone size: .; D gene: .; V gene: TRBV10-3; J gene: TRBJ2-7; CDR3 protein: CAIRDTEGDYF; CDR3 DNA: TGTGCCATCAGGGACACAGAGGGCGACTACTTC
clone size: few; D gene: TRBD2; V gene: TRBV7-3; J gene: TRBJ2-1; CDR3 protein: CASSETSGAYNEQFF; CDR3 DNA: TGTGCCAGCAGCGAGACTAGCGGCGCGTACAATGAGCAGTTCTTC
clone size: few; D gene: .; V gene: TRBV19; J gene: TRBJ1-5; CDR3 protein: CASSMGKNQPQHF; CDR3 DNA: TGTGCCAGTAGTATGGGAAAAAATCAGCCCCAGCATTTT
clone size: few; D gene: .; V gene: TRBV30; J gene: TRBJ1-2; CDR3 protein: CAWSYNIRWPANYGYTF; CDR3 DNA: TGTGCCTGGAGTTACAATATCAGGTGGCCAGCTAACTATGGCTACACCTTC
clone size: few; D gene: .; V gene: TRBV11-3; J gene: TRBJ2-2; CDR3 protein: CASSFGNTGELFF; CDR3 DNA: TGTGCCAGCAGCTTCGGGAACACCGGGGAGCTGTTTTTT
clone size: .; D gene: TRBD2; V gene: TRBV5-4; J gene: TRBJ2-1; CDR3 protein: CASSTAGGENEQFF; CDR3 DNA: TGTGCCAGCTCTACAGCGGGGGGCGAGAATGAGCAGTTCTTC
clone size: .; D gene: .; V gene: TRBV25-1; J gene: TRBJ2-6; CDR3 protein: CASSDPPRSSGANVLTF; CDR3 DNA: TGTGCCAGCAGTGATCCGCCCAGGAGCTCTGGGGCCAACGTCCTGACTTTC
clone size: .; D gene: .; V gene: TRBV15; J gene: TRBJ2-7; CDR3 protein: CATSRVSYEQYF; CDR3 DNA: TGTGCCACCAGCAGAGTCTCCTACGAGCAGTACTTC
clone size: few; D gene: TRBD1; V gene: TRBV15; J gene: TRBJ1-5; CDR3 protein: CATSSLGTGGLYQPQHF; CDR3 DNA: TGTGCCACCAGCAGTCTGGGGACAGGGGGCTTGTATCAGCCCCAGCATTTT
clone size: few; D gene: .; V gene: TRBV20-1; J gene: TRBJ2-7; CDR3 protein: CSAATAREQYF; CDR3 DNA: TGCAGTGCTGCGACGGCCCGAGAGCAGTACTTC
clone size: .; D gene: .; V gene: TRBV9; J gene: TRBJ2-2; CDR3 protein: CASSVATTTGELFF; CDR3 DNA: TGTGCCAGCAGCGTAGCAACTACGACCGGGGAGCTGTTTTTT
clone size: few; D gene: .; V gene: TRBV4-2; J gene: TRBJ1-2; CDR3 protein: CASSQTATAAAGYTF; CDR3 DNA: TGTGCCAGCAGCCAAACAGCAACAGCCGCGGCTGGCTACACCTTC
clone size: few; D gene: .; V gene: TRBV7-2; J gene: TRBJ2-7; CDR3 protein: CASSHQTDSYEQYF; CDR3 DNA: TGTGCCAGCAGTCACCAGACAGATTCCTACGAGCAGTACTTC
clone size: .; D gene: .; V gene: TRBV6-1; J gene: TRBJ2-2; CDR3 protein: CASMEGAVYTGELFF; CDR3 DNA: TGTGCCAGCATGGAGGGGGCAGTTTACACCGGGGAGCTGTTTTTT
clone size: few; D gene: .; V gene: TRBV28; J gene: TRBJ2-3; CDR3 protein: CASSLGPDTQYF; CDR3 DNA: TGTGCCAGCAGTTTAGGACCAGATACGCAGTATTTT
clone size: few; D gene: .; V gene: TRBV5-4; J gene: TRBJ1-3; CDR3 protein: CASSLAGGAGSGNTIYF; CDR3 DNA: TGTGCCAGCAGCTTGGCCGGGGGCGCAGGTTCTGGAAACACCATATATTTT
clone size: .; D gene: .; V gene: TRBV9; J gene: TRBJ1-2; CDR3 protein: CASSVSSGYEGYTF; CDR3 DNA: TGTGCCAGCAGCGTGTCTTCGGGATATGAGGGCTACACCTTC
clone size: few; D gene: .; V gene: TRBV27; J gene: TRBJ1-5; CDR3 protein: CASSLSIGRPQHF; CDR3 DNA: TGTGCCAGCAGTTTATCGATTGGGAGGCCCCAGCATTTT
clone size: .; D gene: .; V gene: TRBV21-1; J gene: TRBJ2-7; CDR3 protein: CASSVPFWGGRPHSYEQYF; CDR3 DNA: TGTGCCAGCAGCGTCCCTTTCTGGGGTGGCAGACCTCACTCCTACGAGCAGTACTTC
clone size: few; D gene: .; V gene: TRBV29-1; J gene: TRBJ2-3; CDR3 protein: CSVPGSATDTQYF; CDR3 DNA: TGCAGCGTACCAGGGAGCGCGACAGATACGCAGTATTTT
clone size: few; D gene: TRBD1; V gene: TRBV2; J gene: TRBJ2-7; CDR3 protein: CASNRDRGYEQYF; CDR3 DNA: TGTGCCAGCAATCGGGACAGGGGGTACGAGCAGTACTTC
clone size: few; D gene: .; V gene: TRBV27; J gene: TRBJ1-3; CDR3 protein: CASSFHSGNTIYF; CDR3 DNA: TGTGCCAGCAGTTTCCACTCTGGAAACACCATATATTTT
clone size: .; D gene: .; V gene: TRBV10-1; J gene: TRBJ2-3; CDR3 protein: CASSEGQGPDTQYF; CDR3 DNA: TGCGCCAGCAGTGAGGGGCAGGGTCCAGATACGCAGTATTTT
clone size: .; D gene: TRBD1; V gene: TRBV7-6; J gene: TRBJ1-2; CDR3 protein: CASSPGQVDSGYTF; CDR3 DNA: TGTGCCAGCAGCCCGGGACAGGTCGATTCTGGCTACACCTTC
clone size: .; D gene: .; V gene: TRBV19; J gene: TRBJ2-7; CDR3 protein: CASSIVGSEYEQYF; CDR3 DNA: TGTGCCAGTAGTATAGTGGGCAGTGAGTACGAGCAGTACTTC
clone size: .; D gene: .; V gene: TRBV30; J gene: TRBJ1-5; CDR3 protein: CAWNIGGGNQPQHF; CDR3 DNA: TGTGCCTGGAACATCGGAGGGGGCAATCAGCCCCAGCATTTT
clone size: .; D gene: .; V gene: TRBV27; J gene: TRBJ2-7; CDR3 protein: CASSFPQGGEQYF; CDR3 DNA: TGTGCCAGCAGTTTCCCACAGGGAGGTGAGCAGTACTTC
clone size: .; D gene: .; V gene: TRBV9; J gene: TRBJ2-3; CDR3 protein: CASSVDRGAFTDTQYF; CDR3 DNA: TGTGCCAGCAGCGTAGATCGGGGGGCCTTCACAGATACGCAGTATTTT
clone size: .; D gene: .; V gene: TRBV4-1; J gene: TRBJ1-1; CDR3 protein: CASSQGWGVGITEAFF; CDR3 DNA: TGCGCCAGCAGCCAAGGATGGGGGGTAGGAATAACTGAAGCTTTCTTT
clone size: .; D gene: TRBD2; V gene: TRBV5-4; J gene: TRBJ2-3; CDR3 protein: CASSRLGASGVSTDTQYF; CDR3 DNA: TGTGCCAGCAGCCGACTGGGGGCTAGCGGGGTCAGCACAGATACGCAGTATTTT
clone size: few; D gene: .; V gene: TRBV6-4; J gene: TRBJ2-1; CDR3 protein: CASREISSYNEQFF; CDR3 DNA: TGTGCCAGCAGGGAAATTAGCTCCTACAATGAGCAGTTCTTC
clone size: .; D gene: .; V gene: TRBV18; J gene: TRBJ1-1; CDR3 protein: CASSPPGRLNTEAFF; CDR3 DNA: TGTGCCAGCTCACCCCCCGGGCGCCTGAACACTGAAGCTTTCTTT
clone size: few; D gene: .; V gene: TRBV2; J gene: TRBJ2-2; CDR3 protein: CASSEVPAPNTGELFF; CDR3 DNA: TGTGCCAGCAGTGAAGTCCCAGCCCCCAACACCGGGGAGCTGTTTTTT
clone size: .; D gene: .; V gene: TRBV4-1; J gene: TRBJ1-2; CDR3 protein: CASSQEAAYTF; CDR3 DNA: TGCGCCAGCAGCCAAGAGGCGGCTTACACCTTC
clone size: few; D gene: .; V gene: TRBV6-5; J gene: TRBJ1-6; CDR3 protein: CASRDDSFNSPLHF; CDR3 DNA: TGTGCCAGCAGGGATGACAGTTTTAATTCACCCCTCCACTTT
clone size: .; D gene: .; V gene: TRBV27; J gene: TRBJ1-1; CDR3 protein: CASSSTLRPMNTEAFF; CDR3 DNA: TGTGCCAGCAGTTCCACCCTTAGACCCATGAACACTGAAGCTTTCTTT